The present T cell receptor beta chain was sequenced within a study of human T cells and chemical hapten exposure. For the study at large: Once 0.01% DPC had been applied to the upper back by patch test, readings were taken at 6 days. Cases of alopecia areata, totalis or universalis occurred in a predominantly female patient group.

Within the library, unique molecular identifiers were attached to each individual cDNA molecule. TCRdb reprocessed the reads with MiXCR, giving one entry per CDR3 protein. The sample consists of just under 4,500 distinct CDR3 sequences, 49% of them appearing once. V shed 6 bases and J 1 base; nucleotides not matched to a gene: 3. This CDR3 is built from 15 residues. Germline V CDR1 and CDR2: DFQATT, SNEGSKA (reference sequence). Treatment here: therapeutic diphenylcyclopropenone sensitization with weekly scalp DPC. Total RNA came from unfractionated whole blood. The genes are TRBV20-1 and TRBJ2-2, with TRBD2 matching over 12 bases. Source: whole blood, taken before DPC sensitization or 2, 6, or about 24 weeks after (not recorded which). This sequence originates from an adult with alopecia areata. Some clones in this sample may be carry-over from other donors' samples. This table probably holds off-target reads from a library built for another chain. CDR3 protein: CSAGTSGRNTGELFF. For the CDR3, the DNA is TGCAGTGCCGGGACTAGCGGGCGGAACACCGGGGAGCTGTTTTTT.